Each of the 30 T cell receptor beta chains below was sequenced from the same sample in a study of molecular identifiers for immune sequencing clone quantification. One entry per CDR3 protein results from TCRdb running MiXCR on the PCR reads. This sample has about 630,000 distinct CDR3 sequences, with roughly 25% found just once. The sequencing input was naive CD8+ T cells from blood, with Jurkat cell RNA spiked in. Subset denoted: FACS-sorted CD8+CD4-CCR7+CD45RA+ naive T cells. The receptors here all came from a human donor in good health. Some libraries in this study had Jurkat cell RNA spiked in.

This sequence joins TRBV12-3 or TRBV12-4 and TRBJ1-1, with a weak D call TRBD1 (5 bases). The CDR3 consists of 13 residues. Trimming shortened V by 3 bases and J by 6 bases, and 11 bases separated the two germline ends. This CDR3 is CASSFGGIPEAFF. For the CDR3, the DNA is TGTGCCAGCAGTTTTGGGGGGATCCCTGAAGCTTTCTTT.

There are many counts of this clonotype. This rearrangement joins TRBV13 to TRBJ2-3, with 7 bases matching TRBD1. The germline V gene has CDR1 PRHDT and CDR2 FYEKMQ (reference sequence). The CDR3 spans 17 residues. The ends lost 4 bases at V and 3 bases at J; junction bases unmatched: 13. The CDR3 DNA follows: TGTGCCAGCAGCTCCCGGTCAGGGGGTAACCCTACAGATACGCAGTATTTT. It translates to CASSSRSGGNPTDTQYF.

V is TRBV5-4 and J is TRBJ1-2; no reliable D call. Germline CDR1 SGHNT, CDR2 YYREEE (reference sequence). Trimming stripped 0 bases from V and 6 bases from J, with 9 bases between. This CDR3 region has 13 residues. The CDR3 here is CASSLEVQDGYTF. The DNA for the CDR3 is TGTGCCAGCAGCTTGGAGGTCCAAGATGGCTACACCTTC.

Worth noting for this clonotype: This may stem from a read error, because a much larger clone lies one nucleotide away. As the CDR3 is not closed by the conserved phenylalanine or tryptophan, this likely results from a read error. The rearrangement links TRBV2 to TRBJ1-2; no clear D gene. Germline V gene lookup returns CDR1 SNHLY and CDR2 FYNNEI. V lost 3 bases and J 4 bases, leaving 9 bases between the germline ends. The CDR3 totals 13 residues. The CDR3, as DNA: TGTGCCAGCAGTGATAGACGAGCCTATGGCTACACCTCC. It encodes CASSDRRAYGYTS.

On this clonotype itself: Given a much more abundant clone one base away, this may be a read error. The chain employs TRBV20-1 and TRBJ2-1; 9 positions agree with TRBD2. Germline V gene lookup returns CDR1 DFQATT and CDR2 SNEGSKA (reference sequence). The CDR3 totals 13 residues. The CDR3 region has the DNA TGCTGTGCTAGACTAGCGGATTACAATGAGCAGTTCTTC. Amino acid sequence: CCARLADYNEQFF.

This CDR3 reads CASSPTGVSTDTQYF. The CDR3 DNA sequence: TGTGCCAGCAGTCCGACAGGGGTTAGCACAGATACGCAGTATTTT. The chain recombines TRBV28 with TRBJ2-3, with TRBD1 identical over 8 bases. The CDR3 sequence is 15 residues long. After removal of 5 bases from V and 0 bases from J, the junction contained 4 bases not matched to a gene. CDR1 is MDHEN and CDR2 is SYDVKM in the germline V gene.

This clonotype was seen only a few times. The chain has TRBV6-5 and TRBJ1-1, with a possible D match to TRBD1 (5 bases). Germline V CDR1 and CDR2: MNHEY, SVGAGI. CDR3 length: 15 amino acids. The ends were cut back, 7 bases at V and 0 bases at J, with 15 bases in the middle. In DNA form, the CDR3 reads TGTGCCAGCACCTTAACAGACAGAGTGAACACTGAAGCTTTCTTT. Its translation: CASTLTDRVNTEAFF.

CDR3 sequence reads: CAWSTISYTDTQYF. CDR3 nucleotide sequence: TGTGCCTGGAGTACGATCAGTTACACAGATACGCAGTATTTT. The chain joins TRBV30 to TRBJ2-3; D unresolved. The CDR3 spans 14 residues. The germline gives CDR1 GTSNPN, CDR2 SVGIG (reference sequence). Trimming left V 2 bases short and J 2 bases short, with 11 bases between.

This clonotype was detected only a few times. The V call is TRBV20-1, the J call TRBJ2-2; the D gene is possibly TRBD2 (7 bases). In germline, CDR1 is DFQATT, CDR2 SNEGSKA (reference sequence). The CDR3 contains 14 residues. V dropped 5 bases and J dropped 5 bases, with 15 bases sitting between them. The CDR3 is CSARQGGGTGELFF. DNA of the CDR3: TGCAGTGCTCGCCAAGGGGGGGGAACCGGGGAGCTGTTTTTT.

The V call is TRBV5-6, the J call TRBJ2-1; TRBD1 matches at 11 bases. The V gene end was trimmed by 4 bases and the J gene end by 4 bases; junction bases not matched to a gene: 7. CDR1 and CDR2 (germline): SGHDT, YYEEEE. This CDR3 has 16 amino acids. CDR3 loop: CASSTDGTGGYNEQFF. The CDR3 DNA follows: TGTGCCAGCAGCACGGACGGGACAGGGGGTTACAATGAGCAGTTCTTC.

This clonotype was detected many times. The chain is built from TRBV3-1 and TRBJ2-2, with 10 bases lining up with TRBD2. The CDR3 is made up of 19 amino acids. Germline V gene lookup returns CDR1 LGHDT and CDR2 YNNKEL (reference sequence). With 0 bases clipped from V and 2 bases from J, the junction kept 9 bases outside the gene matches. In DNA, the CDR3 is TGTGCCAGCAGCCAAGAAGTCTGGACTAGCGGAACAAACACCGGGGAGCTGTTTTTT. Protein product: CASSQEVWTSGTNTGELFF.

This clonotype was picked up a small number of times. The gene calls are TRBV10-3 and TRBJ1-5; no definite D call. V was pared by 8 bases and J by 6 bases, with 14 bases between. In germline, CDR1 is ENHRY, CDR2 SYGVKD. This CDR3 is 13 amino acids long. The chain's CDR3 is CAISPGTGQPQHF. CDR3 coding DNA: TGTGCCATCTCACCCGGTACCGGTCAGCCCCAGCATTTT.

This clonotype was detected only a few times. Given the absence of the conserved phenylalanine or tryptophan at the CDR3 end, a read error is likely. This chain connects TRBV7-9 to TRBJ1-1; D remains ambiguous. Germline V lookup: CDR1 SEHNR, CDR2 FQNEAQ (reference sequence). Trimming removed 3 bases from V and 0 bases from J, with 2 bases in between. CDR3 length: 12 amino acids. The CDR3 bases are TGTGCCAGCAGCTTCATGAACACTGAAGCTTTCCTT. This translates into CASSFMNTEAFL.

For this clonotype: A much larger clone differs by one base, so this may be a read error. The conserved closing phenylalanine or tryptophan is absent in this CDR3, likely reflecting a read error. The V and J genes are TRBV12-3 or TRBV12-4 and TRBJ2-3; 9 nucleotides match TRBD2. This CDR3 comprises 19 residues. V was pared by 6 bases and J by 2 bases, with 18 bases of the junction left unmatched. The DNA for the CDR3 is TGTGCCAGCAGCCCTCCAGCGGGGGGCCTACCCCCCCACACAGATACGCAGTATCTT. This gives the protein CASSPPAGGLPPHTDTQYL.

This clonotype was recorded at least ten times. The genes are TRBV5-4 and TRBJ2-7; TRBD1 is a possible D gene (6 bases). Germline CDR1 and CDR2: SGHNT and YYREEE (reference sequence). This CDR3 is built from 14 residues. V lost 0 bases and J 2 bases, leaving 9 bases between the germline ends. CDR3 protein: CASSLDGTTYEQYF. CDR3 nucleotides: TGTGCCAGCAGCTTGGACGGGACAACCTACGAGCAGTACTTC.

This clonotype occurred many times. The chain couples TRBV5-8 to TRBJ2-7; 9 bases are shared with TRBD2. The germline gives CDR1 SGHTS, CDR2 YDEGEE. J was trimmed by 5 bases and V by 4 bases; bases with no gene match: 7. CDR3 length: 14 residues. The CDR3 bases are TGTGCCAGCAGCACCGGGACTAGCTTCCACGAGCAGTACTTC. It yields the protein CASSTGTSFHEQYF.

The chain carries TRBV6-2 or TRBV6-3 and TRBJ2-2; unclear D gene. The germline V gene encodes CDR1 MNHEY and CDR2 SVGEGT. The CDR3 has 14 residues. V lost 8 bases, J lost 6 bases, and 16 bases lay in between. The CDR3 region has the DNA TGTGCCAGCGGCCCCCTACTGGGTCCCGGGGAGCTGTTTTTT. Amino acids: CASGPLLGPGELFF.

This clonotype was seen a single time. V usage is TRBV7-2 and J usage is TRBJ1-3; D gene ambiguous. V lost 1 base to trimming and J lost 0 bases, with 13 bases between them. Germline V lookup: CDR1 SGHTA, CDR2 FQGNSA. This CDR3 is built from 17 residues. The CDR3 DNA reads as TGTGCCAGCAGCTTAGAAGGACGCCTAAACTCTGGAAACACCATATATTTT. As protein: CASSLEGRLNSGNTIYF.

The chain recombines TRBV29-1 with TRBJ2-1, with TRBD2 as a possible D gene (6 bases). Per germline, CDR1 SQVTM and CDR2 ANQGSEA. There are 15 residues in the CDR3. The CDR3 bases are TGCACCGCGGGGACGGTGGGGGGACCCTGGGATGAGCAGTTCTTC. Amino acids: CTAGTVGGPWDEQFF.

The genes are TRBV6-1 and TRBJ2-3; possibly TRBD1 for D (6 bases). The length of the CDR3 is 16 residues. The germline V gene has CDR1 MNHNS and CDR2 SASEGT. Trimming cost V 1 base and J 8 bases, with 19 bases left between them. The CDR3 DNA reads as TGTGCCAGCAGTGAAGGAGGGTACCTCGGACAGAGTACGCAGTATTTT. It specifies CASSEGGYLGQSTQYF.

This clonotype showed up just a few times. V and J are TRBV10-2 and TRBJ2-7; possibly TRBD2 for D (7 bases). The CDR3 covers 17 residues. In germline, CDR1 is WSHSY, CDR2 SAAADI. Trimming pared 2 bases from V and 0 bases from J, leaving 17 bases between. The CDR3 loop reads CASSENGAGALSYEQYF. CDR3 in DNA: TGCGCCAGCAGTGAGAATGGGGCGGGGGCCCTCTCCTACGAGCAGTACTTC.

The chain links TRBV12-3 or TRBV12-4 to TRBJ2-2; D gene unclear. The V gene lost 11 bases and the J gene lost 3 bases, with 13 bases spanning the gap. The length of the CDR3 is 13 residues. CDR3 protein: CAQEGQDTGELFF. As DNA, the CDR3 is TGTGCCCAAGAAGGGCAGGACACCGGGGAGCTGTTTTTT.

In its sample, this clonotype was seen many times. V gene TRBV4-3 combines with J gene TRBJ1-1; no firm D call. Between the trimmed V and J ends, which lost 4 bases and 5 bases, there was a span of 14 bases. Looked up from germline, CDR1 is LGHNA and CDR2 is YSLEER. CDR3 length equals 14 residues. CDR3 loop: CASSPHVLGTEAFF. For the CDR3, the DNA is TGCGCCAGCAGCCCGCACGTATTGGGGACTGAAGCTTTCTTT.

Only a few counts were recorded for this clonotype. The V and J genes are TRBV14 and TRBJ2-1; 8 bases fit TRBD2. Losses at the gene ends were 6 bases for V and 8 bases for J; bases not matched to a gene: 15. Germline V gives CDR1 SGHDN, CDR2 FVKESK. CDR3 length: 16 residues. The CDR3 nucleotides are TGTGCCAGCAGACCAGCCCTCTCCGGGGGGGCCGATGAGCAGTTCTTC. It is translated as CASRPALSGGADEQFF. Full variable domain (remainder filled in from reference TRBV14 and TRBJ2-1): EAGVTQFPSHSVIEKGQTVTLRCDPISGHDNLYWYRRVMGKEIKFLLHFVKESKQDESGMPNNRFLAERTGGTYSTLKVQPAELEDSGVYFCASRPALSGGADEQFFGPGTRLTVL.

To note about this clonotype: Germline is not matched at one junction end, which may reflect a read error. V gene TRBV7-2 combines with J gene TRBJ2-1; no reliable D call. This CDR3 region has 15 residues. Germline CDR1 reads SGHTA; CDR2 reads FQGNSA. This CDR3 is CASSLAWAAPNEQSF. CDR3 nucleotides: TGTGCCAGCAGCTTAGCCTGGGCTGCACCCAATGAGCAGTCCTTC.

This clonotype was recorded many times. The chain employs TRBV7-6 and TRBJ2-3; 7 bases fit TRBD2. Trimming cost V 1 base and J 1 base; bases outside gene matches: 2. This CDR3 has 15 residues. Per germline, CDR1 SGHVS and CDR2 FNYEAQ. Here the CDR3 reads CASSLVAGRTDTQYF. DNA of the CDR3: TGTGCCAGCAGCTTAGTAGCGGGCCGCACAGATACGCAGTATTTT.

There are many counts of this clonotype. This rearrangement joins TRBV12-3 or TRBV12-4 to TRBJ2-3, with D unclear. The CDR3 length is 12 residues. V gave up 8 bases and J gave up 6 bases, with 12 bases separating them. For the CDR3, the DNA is TGTGCCAGCGGATGGCGAGCGGATACGCAGTATTTT. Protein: CASGWRADTQYF.

CDR3 in DNA: TGTGCCAGCGTAAACAGACCGGGACTCAGCTACAATGAGCAGTTCTTC. Translation gives CASVNRPGLSYNEQFF. V usage is TRBV28 and J usage is TRBJ2-1, with D possibly TRBD2 on 6 matching bases. Germline values: CDR1 MDHEN, CDR2 SYDVKM. The CDR3 length is 16 residues. The germline V and J ends were trimmed by 8 bases and 3 bases, with 20 bases remaining between them.

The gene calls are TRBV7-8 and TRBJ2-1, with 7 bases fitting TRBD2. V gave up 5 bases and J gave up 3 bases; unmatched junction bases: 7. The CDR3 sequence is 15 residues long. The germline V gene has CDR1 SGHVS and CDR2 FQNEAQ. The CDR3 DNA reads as TGTGCCAGCAGCAAGGGAGGGTTAGGCTACAATGAGCAGTTCTTC. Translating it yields CASSKGGLGYNEQFF. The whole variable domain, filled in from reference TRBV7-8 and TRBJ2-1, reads GAGVSQSPRYKVAKRGQDVALRCDPISGHVSLFWYQQALGQGPEFLTYFQNEAQLDKSGLPSDRFFAERPEGSVSTLKIQRTQQEDSAVYLCASSKGGLGYNEQFFGPGTRLTVL.

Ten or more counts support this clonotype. CDR3 nucleotide sequence: TGTGCCAGCAACCGACTTATGCCTGAAGCTTTCTTT. As protein: CASNRLMPEAFF. This chain uses TRBV7-9 with TRBJ1-1; D not certain. Deletions cut 7 bases from V and 6 bases from J, with 12 bases between. Germline V lookup: CDR1 SEHNR, CDR2 FQNEAQ (reference sequence). There are 12 residues in the CDR3.